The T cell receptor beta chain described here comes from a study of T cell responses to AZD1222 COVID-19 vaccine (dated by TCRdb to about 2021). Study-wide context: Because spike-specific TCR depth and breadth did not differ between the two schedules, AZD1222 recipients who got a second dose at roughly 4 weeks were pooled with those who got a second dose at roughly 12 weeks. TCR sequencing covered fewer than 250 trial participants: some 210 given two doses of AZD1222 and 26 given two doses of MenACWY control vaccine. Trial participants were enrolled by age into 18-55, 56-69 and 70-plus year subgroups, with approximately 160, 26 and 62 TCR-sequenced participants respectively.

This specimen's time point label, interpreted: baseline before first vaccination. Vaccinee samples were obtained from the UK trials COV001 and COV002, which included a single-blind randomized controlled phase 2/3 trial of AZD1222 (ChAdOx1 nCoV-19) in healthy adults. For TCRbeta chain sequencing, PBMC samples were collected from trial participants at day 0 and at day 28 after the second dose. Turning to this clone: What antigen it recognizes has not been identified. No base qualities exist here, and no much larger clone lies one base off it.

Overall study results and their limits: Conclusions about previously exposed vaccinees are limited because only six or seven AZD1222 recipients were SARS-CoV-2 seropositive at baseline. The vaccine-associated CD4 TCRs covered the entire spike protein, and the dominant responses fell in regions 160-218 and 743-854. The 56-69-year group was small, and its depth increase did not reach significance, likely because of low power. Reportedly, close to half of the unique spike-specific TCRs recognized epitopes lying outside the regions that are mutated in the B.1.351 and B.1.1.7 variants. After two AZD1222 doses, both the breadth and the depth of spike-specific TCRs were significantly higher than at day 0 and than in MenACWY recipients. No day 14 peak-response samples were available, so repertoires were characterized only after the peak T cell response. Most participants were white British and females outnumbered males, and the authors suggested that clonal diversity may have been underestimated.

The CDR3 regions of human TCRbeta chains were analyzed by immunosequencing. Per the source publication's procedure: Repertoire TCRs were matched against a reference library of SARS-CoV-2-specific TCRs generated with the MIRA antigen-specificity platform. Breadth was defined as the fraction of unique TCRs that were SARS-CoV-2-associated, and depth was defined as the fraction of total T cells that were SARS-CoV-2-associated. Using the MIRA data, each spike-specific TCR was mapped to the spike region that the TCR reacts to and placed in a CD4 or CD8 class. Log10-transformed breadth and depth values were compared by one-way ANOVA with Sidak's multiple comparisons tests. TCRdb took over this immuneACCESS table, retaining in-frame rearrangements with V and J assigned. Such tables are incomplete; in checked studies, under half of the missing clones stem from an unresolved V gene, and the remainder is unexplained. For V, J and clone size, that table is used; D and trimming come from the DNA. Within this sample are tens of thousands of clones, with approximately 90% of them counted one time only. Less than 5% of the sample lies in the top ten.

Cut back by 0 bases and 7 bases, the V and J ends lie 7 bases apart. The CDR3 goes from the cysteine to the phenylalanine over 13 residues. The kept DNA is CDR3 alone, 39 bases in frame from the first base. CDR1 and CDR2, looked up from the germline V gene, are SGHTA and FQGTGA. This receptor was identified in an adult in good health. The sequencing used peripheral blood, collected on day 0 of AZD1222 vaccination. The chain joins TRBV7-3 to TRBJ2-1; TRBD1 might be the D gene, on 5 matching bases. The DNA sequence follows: TGTGCCAGCAGCTTAACGACAGAGAATGAGCAGTTCTTC. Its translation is CASSLTTENEQFF.